This TCR beta chain was captured by sequencing in a study of identical twins. This clonotype was recorded a few times. Its antigen is undetermined. Per germline, CDR1 LGHDT and CDR2 YNNKEL (reference sequence). Trimming shortened V by 0 bases and J by 7 bases, and 22 bases separated the two germline ends. The CDR3 contains 18 residues. Study-wide points: Rather than following the same donors, the conclusions depended on cross-sectional statistical analysis.

A universal primer site was added by template switching, and unique molecular identifiers were carried by the cDNA. Each CDR3 protein is one row after TCRdb ran MiXCR on the 5' RACE reads. The sample consists of 700,000 or so distinct CDR3 sequences, 21% of them appearing once. This sample also belongs to another study, concerning T cells expressing NK-cell markers. Per that paper: Out of eight donors sequenced, seven tested HCMV-seropositive and the remaining one seronegative. The study left the HCMV specificity of expanded NKG2C+ T cell clones unresolved.

The rearrangement links TRBV3-1 to TRBJ2-1, with D hard to call. Sequencing was performed on PBMCs. The receptor's source is a young woman in good health. CDR3 nucleotides: TGTGCCAGCAGCCAAGATCAAGTGAACTTCTCAAAACAAAATGAGCAGTTCTTC. Its protein product is CASSQDQVNFSKQNEQFF.